This TCR beta chain emerged from a study of blood T cell repertoires in COVID-19. Under the authors' procedure: Researchers report that nucleated cell counts were estimated from reference gene primer amplification. Produced via immunoSEQ multiplex PCR; TCRdb's table is partial and in-frame only. The DNA was the basis for D and trimming; V, J and clone size are from that table. This repertoire shows some 140,000 clones, around 78% found once; its top ten account for roughly 1.7%. Trimming stripped 6 bases from V and 5 bases from J, with 11 bases between. The CDR3 spans 13 residues. The TCR originated in an elderly man with acute or convalescent COVID-19. The sequencing input was peripheral blood. This sequence joins TRBV12-3 or TRBV12-4 and TRBJ1-5; no clear D gene. CDR3 DNA: TGTGCCAGCAGGATGCAGCGAGATCAGCCCCAGCATTTT. Its translation: CASRMQRDQPQHF.